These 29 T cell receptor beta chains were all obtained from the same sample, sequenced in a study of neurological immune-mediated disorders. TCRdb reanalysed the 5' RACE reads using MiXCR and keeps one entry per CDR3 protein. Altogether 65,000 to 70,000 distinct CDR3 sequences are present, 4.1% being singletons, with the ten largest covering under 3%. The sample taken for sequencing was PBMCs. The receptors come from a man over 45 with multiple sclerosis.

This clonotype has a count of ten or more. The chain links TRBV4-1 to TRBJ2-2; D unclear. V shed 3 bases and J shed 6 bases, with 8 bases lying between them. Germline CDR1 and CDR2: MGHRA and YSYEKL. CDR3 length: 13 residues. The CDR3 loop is CASSQTGAGELFF. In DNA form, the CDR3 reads TGCGCCAGCAGCCAGACTGGAGCCGGGGAGCTGTTTTTT.

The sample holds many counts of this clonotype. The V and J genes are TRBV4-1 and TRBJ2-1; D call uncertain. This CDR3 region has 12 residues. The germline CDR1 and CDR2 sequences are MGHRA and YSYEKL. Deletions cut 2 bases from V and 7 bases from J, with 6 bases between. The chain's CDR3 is CASSQSGNEQFF. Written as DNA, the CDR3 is TGCGCCAGCAGCCAATCAGGTAATGAGCAGTTCTTC.

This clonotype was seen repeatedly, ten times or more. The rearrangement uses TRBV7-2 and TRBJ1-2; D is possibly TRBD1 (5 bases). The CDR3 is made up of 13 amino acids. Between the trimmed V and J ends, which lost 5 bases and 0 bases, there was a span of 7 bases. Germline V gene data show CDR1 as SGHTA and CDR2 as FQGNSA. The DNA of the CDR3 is TGTGCCAGCAGCCCACAGGCTAACTATGGCTACACCTTC. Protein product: CASSPQANYGYTF.

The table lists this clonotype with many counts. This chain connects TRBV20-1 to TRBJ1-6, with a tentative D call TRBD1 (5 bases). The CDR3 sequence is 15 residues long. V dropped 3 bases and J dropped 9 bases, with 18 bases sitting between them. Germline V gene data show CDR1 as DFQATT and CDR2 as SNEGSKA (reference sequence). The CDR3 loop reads CSARIGTANFSPLHF. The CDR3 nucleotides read TGCAGTGCTAGGATTGGGACGGCAAATTTTTCACCCCTCCACTTT.

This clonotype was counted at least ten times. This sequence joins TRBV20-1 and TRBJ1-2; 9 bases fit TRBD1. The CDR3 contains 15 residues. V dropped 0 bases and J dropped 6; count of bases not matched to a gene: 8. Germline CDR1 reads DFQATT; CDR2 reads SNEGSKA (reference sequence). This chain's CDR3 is CSARDFRTGADGYTF. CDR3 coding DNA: TGCAGTGCTAGAGATTTCAGGACAGGGGCGGATGGCTACACCTTC.

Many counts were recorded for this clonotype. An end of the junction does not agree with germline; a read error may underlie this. CDR3 coding DNA: TGTGCCAGCAGGCTGCACACAGGGAACCCCGGGGAGCTGTTTTTT. It yields the protein CASRLHTGNPGELFF. The chain carries TRBV12-3 or TRBV12-4 and TRBJ2-2; maybe TRBD1 (6 bases). This CDR3 contains 15 residues.

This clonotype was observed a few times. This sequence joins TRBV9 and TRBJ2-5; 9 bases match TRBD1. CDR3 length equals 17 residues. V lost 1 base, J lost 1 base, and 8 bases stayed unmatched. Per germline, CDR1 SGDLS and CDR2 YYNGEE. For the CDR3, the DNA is TGTGCCAGCAGCGTACAACAGGGGGCGTACGGCCAAGAGACCCAGTACTTC. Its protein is CASSVQQGAYGQETQYF.

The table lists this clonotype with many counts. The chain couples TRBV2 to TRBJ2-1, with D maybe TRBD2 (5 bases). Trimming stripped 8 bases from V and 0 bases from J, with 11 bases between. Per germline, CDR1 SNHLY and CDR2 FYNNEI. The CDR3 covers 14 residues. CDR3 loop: CASYKGSSYNEQFF. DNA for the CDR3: TGTGCCAGCTACAAAGGGAGCTCCTACAATGAGCAGTTCTTC.

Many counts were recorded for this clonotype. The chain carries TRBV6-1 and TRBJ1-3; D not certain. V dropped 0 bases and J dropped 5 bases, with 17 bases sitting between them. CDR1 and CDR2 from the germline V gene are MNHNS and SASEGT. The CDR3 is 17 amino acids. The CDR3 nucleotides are TGTGCCAGCAGTGAAGCGAATCGGAGACACGGAAGAAACACCATATATTTT. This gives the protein CASSEANRRHGRNTIYF.

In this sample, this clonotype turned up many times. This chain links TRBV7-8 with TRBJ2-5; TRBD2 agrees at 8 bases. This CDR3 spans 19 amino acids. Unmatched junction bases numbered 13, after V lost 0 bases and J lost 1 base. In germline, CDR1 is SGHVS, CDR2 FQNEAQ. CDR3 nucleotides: TGTGCCAGCAGCTTAGCGACGTCTGGGGGGCGGGGGGTCCAAGAGACCCAGTACTTC. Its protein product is CASSLATSGGRGVQETQYF.

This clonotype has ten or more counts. CDR3 amino acids: CAISGDRSNQPQHF. The CDR3 DNA reads TGTGCCATCAGCGGGGACAGGAGTAATCAGCCCCAGCATTTT. The chain uses TRBV10-3 and TRBJ1-5; TRBD1 agrees at 8 bases. The V and J ends lost 6 bases and 4 bases, in that order; junction bases with no gene match: 5. This CDR3 contains 14 residues. CDR1 is ENHRY and CDR2 is SYGVKD in the germline V gene.

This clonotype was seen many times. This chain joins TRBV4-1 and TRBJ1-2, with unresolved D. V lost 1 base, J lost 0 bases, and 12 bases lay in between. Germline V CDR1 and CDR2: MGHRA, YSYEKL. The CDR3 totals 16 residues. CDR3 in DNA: TGCGCCAGCAGCCAAGGGATGGTAAAACCTAACTATGGCTACACCTTC. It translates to CASSQGMVKPNYGYTF.

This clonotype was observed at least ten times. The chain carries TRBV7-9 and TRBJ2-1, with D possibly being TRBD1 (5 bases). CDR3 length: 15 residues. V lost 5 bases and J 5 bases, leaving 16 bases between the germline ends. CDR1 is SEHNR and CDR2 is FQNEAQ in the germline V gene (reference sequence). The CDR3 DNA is TGTGCCAGCAGCGTCCCGGCAGGGTTGCACAATGAGCAGTTCTTC. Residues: CASSVPAGLHNEQFF.

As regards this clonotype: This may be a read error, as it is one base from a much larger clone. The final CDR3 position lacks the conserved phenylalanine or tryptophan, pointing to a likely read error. The CDR3 reads CSARGPAQETQYC. CDR3 DNA: TGCAGTGCGCGGGGACCGGCCCAAGAGACCCAGTACTGC. This chain uses TRBV20-1 with TRBJ2-5, with a weak D call TRBD2 (6 bases). CDR1 and CDR2 from the germline V gene are DFQATT and SNEGSKA (reference sequence). The V end lost 6 bases, the J end lost 1 base, and 12 bases lay between the germline ends. This CDR3 contains 13 residues.

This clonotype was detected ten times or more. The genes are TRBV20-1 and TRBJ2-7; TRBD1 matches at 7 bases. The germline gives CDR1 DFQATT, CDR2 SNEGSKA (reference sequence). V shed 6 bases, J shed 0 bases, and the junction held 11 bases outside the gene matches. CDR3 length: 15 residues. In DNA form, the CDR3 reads TGCAGTGCCAGCGACAGGGCCAGGAGCTCCTACGAGCAGTACGTC. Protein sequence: CSASDRARSSYEQYV.

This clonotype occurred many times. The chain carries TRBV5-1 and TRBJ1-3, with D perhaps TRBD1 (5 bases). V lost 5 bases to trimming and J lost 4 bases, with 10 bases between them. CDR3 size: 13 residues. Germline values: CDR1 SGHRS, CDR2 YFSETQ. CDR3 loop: CASSGGSGNTIYF. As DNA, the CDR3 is TGCGCCAGCAGTGGGGGGTCCGGAAACACCATATATTTT.

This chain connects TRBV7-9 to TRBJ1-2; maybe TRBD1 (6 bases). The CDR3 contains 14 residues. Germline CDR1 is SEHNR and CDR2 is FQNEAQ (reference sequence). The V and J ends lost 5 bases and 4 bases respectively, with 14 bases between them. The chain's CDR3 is CASSTTGTPYGYTF. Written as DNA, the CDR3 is TGTGCCAGCAGCACTACAGGGACTCCCTATGGCTACACCTTC.

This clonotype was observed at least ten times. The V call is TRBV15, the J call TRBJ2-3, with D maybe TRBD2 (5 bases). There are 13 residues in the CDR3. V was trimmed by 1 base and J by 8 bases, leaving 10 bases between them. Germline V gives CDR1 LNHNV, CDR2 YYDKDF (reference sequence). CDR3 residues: CATSRVSGGTQYF. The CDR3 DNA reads TGTGCCACCAGCAGAGTAAGCGGCGGTACGCAGTATTTT.

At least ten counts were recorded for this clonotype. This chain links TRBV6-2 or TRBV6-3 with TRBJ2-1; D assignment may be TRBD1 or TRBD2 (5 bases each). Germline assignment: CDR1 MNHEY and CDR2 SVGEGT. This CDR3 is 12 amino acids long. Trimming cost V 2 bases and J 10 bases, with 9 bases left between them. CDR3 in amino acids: CASSYPGTEQFF. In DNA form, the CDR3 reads TGTGCCAGCAGTTACCCCGGGACCGAGCAGTTCTTC.

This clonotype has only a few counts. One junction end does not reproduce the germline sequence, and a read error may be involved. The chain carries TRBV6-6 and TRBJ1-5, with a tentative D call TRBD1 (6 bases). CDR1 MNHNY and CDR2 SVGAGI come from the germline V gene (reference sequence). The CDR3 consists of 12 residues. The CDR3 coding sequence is TGTGCCAGCGGGCAGGGGTATCAGCCCCAGAATTTT. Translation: CASGQGYQPQNF.

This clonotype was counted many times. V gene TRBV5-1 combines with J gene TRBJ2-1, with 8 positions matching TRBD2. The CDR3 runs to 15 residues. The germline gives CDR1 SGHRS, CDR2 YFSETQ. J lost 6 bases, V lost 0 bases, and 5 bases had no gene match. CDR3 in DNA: TGCGCCAGCAGCTTGGACAGCGGGGGAATCAATGAGCAGTTCTTC. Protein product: CASSLDSGGINEQFF. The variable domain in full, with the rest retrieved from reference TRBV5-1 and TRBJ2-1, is KAGVTQTPRYLIKTRGQQVTLSCSPISGHRSVSWYQQTPGQGLQFLFEYFSETQRNKGNFPGRFSGRQFSNSRSEMNVSTLELGDSALYLCASSLDSGGINEQFFGPGTRLTVL.

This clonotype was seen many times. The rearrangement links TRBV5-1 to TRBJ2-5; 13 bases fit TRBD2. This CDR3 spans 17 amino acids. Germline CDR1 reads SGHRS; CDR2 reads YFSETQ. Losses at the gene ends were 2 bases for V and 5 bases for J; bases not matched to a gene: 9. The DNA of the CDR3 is TGCGCCAGCAGCTTACCCACCTCGGGACTAGCGGGGGAGACCCAGTACTTC. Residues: CASSLPTSGLAGETQYF.

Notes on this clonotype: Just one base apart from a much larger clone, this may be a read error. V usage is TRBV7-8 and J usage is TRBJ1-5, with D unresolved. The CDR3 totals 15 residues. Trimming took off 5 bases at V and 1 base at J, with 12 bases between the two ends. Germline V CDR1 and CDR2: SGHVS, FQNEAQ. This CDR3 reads CASSPNSLSNQPQHF. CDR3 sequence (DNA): TGTGCCAGCAGCCCGAATTCGTTGAGCAATCAGCCCCAGCATTTT. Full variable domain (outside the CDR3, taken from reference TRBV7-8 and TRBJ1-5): GAGVSQSPRYKVAKRGQDVALRCDPISGHVSLFWYQQALGQGPEFLTYFQNEAQLDKSGLPSDRFFAERPEGSVSTLKIQRTQQEDSAVYLCASSPNSLSNQPQHFGDGTRLSIL.

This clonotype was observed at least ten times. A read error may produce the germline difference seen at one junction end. DNA for the CDR3: TGCAGTGGGGGCGAGGGTCTCAATCAGCCCCAGAATTTT. Protein sequence: CSGGEGLNQPQNF. The J gene is TRBJ1-5, the V gene TRBV20-1; tentative D call: TRBD1 (5 bases). The CDR3 sequence is 13 residues long. Germline CDR1 and CDR2: DFQATT and SNEGSKA (reference sequence).

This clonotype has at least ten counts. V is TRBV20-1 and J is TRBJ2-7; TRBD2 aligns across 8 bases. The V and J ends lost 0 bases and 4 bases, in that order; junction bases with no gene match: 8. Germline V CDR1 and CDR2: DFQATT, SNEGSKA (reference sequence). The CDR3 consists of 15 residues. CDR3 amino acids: CSARDRGTSGYEQYF. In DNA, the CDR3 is TGCAGTGCTAGAGATAGGGGGACTAGTGGATACGAGCAGTACTTC.

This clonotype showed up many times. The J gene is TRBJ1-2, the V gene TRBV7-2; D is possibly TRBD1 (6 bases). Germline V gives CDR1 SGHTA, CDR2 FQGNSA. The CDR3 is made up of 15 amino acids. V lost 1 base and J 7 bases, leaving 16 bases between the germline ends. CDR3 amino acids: CASSLEATGIGGYTF. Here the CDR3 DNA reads TGTGCCAGCAGCTTAGAAGCTACAGGGATCGGTGGCTACACCTTC. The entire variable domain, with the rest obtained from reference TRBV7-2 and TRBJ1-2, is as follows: GAGVSQSPSNKVTEKGKDVELRCDPISGHTALYWYRQSLGQGLEFLIYFQGNSAPDKSGLPSDRFSAERTGGSVSTLTIQRTQQEDSAVYLCASSLEATGIGGYTFGSGTRLTVV.

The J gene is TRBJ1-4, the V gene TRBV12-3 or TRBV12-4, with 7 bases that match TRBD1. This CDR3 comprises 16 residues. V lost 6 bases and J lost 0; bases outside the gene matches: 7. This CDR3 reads CASSQGQIATNEKLFF. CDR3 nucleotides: TGTGCCAGCAGCCAGGGACAGATTGCAACTAATGAAAAACTGTTTTTT.

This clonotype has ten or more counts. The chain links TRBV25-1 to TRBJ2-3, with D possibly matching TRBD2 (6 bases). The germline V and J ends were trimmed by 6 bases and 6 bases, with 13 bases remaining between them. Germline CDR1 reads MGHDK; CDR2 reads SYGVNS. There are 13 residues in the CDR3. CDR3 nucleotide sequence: TGTGCCAGCAGCTTTGGGAGGTCCGATACGCAGTATTTT. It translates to CASSFGRSDTQYF.

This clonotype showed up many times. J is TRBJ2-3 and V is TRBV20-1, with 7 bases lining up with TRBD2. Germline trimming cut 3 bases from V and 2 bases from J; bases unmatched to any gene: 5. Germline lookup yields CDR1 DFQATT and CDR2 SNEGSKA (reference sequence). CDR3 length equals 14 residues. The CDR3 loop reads CSASSGLLTDTQYF. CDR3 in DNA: TGCAGTGCTAGCTCGGGACTACTCACAGATACGCAGTATTTT.